Listed here is a single T cell receptor beta chain. What antigen it recognizes has not been identified. No clone much larger than this one lies a single base away; base qualities are absent. Patients with autoimmune disease history or receiving systemic immunosuppression were excluded from the trial. In every dose cohort, peripheral blood was drawn for TCR sequencing at baseline, cycle 4 day 1, and cycle 7 day 1. Samples were obtained from an open-label, multicenter, first-in-human phase I dose-escalation trial of ivuxolimab. Adults with locally advanced or metastatic melanoma, renal cell, hepatocellular, or head and neck squamous cell carcinoma were enrolled in the trial. Before TCR sequencing, CD4+ and CD8+ T cells were separately sorted from peripheral blood. The sample belongs to a study of OX40 agonist ivuxolimab in advanced cancers. Some background on the complete study: Ivuxolimab, which targeted the costimulatory receptor OX40 (CD134), was an agonistic, fully human IgG2 monoclonal antibody. Intravenous ivuxolimab was administered to patients every 2 weeks at six dose levels: 0.01, 0.1, 0.3, 1.5, 3 and 10 mg/kg. Peripheral TCRbeta sequencing was intended to test whether TCR sequence diversity was altered and clonal T-cell expansion was caused by ivuxolimab. In the dose-escalation cohort, around four fifths of patients were male, and the mean age was approximately 60 years with a range of roughly 23 to 79. Three dose-escalation patients achieved partial responses, one with hepatocellular carcinoma and two with cutaneous melanoma. Among the roughly 52 dose-escalation patients, about 19 had hepatocellular carcinoma, around 15 melanoma, 9 renal cell carcinoma and 9 head and neck cancer. The paper covers the monotherapy dose-escalation part of the phase I ivuxolimab trial, which included N ≈ 50 patients. Patients were allowed to have had prior anti-PD-1, anti-PD-L1 or anti-CTLA-4 therapy, and around two fifths of the dose-escalation patients had been treated with checkpoint inhibitors. Beyond this particular receptor, the publication reports: Low levels of normalized T-cell clonal expansion were also seen in some nonresponding patients. After ivuxolimab, more expanded clones were found on average in CD8+ T cells than in CD4+ T cells. At doses of 0.1 to 3.0 mg/kg, clonal expansion of both CD4+ and CD8+ blood T cells was observed from baseline to week 6. Which antigens the clonally expanded peripheral T cells were specific for was not determined. In partial responders in the 0.1-3.0 mg/kg groups, normalized peripheral clonal expansion was found to be among the lowest, especially among CD8+ T cells.

Genomic DNA was isolated from the sorted cells so that the TCRbeta CDR3 region could be sequenced. The immunoSEQ Assay was used to sequence the TCRbeta CDR3 regions. TCRdb holds this immuneACCESS table with in-frame rearrangements only. Some clones are missing; in checked studies, unresolved V genes explain under half, and the rest has no known cause. The sample includes tens of thousands of clones, with roughly 85% observed a single time. Roughly 5.1% of the sample belongs to the ten largest clones. The CDR3 covers 14 residues, taking in both the cysteine and the phenylalanine. CDR3 DNA is the only sequence kept; it has 42 bases, read in frame from the first base. CDR1 and CDR2 were assigned from the germline V gene as MNHNS and SASEGT. The V and J ends are trimmed by 6 bases and 3 bases, leaving 14 bases between them.

The sequence came from an adult with an advanced solid tumor such as melanoma, head and neck, liver or kidney cancer. Recombination joined TRBV6-1 with TRBJ1-1; confidence is insufficient to name the D gene. This material consisted of CD4+ or CD8+ T cells sorted from blood, taken in a trial of the OX40 agonist ivuxolimab. The CDR3 is CASSLTAPHTEAFF. The DNA is as follows: TGTGCCAGCAGCTTAACCGCCCCACACACTGAAGCTTTCTTT.